Listed below are T cell receptor beta chains from one sample, sequenced in a study of CD8 T cells in ankylosing spondylitis. TCRdb redid the calling of the 5' RACE reads with MiXCR, one entry per CDR3 protein. The sample gives under 950,000 distinct CDR3 sequences, under 20% of which show up once; around a fifth is in the top ten. Sample: blood, either unsorted or a sorted T cell fraction (not recorded which). The source is a male donor with ankylosing spondylitis. CDR3s include the opening cysteine and the closing phenylalanine or tryptophan. Fields, in order: J gene, V gene, D gene, clone size, CDR3 DNA, CDR3 protein. The D gene is left open where the match is weak. Size tells how often a clone was seen (once, few, many) or the class of an expanded clone, and some rows leave it out.

>TRBJ2-5|TRBV5-1|TRBD2|.
TGCGCCAGCAGCAAGACTAGCCCAGAAGAGACCCAGTACTTC
CASSKTSPEETQYF
>TRBJ2-5|TRBV4-1|.|few
TGCGCCAGCAGCCAAAGGACTATCGTCTTGGAGACCCAGTACTTC
CASSQRTIVLETQYF
>TRBJ1-5|TRBV2|TRBD1|.
TGTGCCAGCAGTGGACAGGGTGGATCGCAGCCCCAGCATTTT
CASSGQGGSQPQHF
>TRBJ2-1|TRBV3-1|TRBD2|few
TGTGCCAGCAGCGCCCGGACTAGCTCCTACAATGAGCAGTTCTTC
CASSARTSSYNEQFF
>TRBJ2-7|TRBV7-9|.|few
TGTGCCAGCAGCTTCAATCTGAGCTCCTACGAGCAGTACTTC
CASSFNLSSYEQYF
>TRBJ2-7|TRBV20-1|TRBD2|few
TGCAGTGCTAGACCCCTTTCGGGAGGGTCCTACGAGCAGTACTTC
CSARPLSGGSYEQYF
>TRBJ1-2|TRBV9|TRBD1|once
TGTGCCAGCAGCGCCGCGACAGGGGCGGTTGGCTACACCTTC
CASSAATGAVGYTF
>TRBJ2-3|TRBV11-2|TRBD1|few
TGTGCCAGCAGCTTAGGGTCATCGGGACAGGGGTCCGCACACACAGATACGCAGTATTTT
CASSLGSSGQGSAHTDTQYF
>TRBJ2-1|TRBV7-9|.|.
TGTGCCAGCAGCTTACGAGTGACGGGGGATGAGCAGTTCTTC
CASSLRVTGDEQFF
>TRBJ1-6|TRBV7-2|.|.
TGTGCCAGCAGCTTGAGGCCCCAGCTAACTAATTCACCCCTCCACTTT
CASSLRPQLTNSPLHF
>TRBJ2-1|TRBV20-1|.|.
TGCAGTGCTCCACCAGCGCAAGGGCCCAATGAGCAGTTCTTC
CSAPPAQGPNEQFF
>TRBJ2-2|TRBV30|.|.
TGTGCCTGGACATGGGGGGGCGCCCCGGCCGGGGAGCTGTTTTTT
CAWTWGGAPAGELFF
>TRBJ2-3|TRBV7-3|.|.
TGTGCCAGCAGCTTAAGCCCCGGGGGCACAGATACGCAGTATTTT
CASSLSPGGTDTQYF
>TRBJ1-2|TRBV28|TRBD1|.
TGTGCCAGCAGAGGACTAGGGGCAGGGGGAGCCTATGGCTACACCTTC
CASRGLGAGGAYGYTF
>TRBJ2-2|TRBV5-4|.|.
TGTGCCAGCAGCCCGGACGCGGGGACCGGGGAGCTGTTTTTT
CASSPDAGTGELFF
>TRBJ1-4|TRBV27|.|few
TGTGCCAGCAAGACCACTGCAACTAATGAAAAACTGTTTTTT
CASKTTATNEKLFF
>TRBJ2-3|TRBV6-4|TRBD1|.
TGTGCCAGCAGTCAGGGGGACGACACAGATACGCAGTATTTT
CASSQGDDTDTQYF
>TRBJ2-7|TRBV9|.|many
TGTGCCAGCAGCCCCCCAGGGTCCCAAGCCTACGAGCAGTACTTC
CASSPPGSQAYEQYF
>TRBJ2-1|TRBV24-1|.|.
TGTGCCACCAGTGATCCTGGAGCGGAGAAGTCCTACAATGAGCAGTTCTTC
CATSDPGAEKSYNEQFF
>TRBJ2-1|TRBV10-3|.|.
TGTGCCATCAGTGGTGGGGGTCTCGACAATGAGCAGTTCTTC
CAISGGGLDNEQFF
>TRBJ1-1|TRBV5-1|TRBD1|.
TGCGCCAGCAGCTTGGCAGGGGGCCGGGATGAAGCTTTCTTT
CASSLAGGRDEAFF
>TRBJ2-7|TRBV5-5|.|.
TGTGCCAGCAGCTTATCTCGGCCTTACGAGCAGTACTTC
CASSLSRPYEQYF
>TRBJ2-1|TRBV7-2|.|.
TGTGCCAGCAGCTTAGTGGGATTAGGGAGTGAGCAGTTCTTC
CASSLVGLGSEQFF
>TRBJ2-1|TRBV6-2/TRBV6-3|TRBD2|few
TGTGCCAGCAGTTATGGTGGGACTAGCGATATAGATGAGCAGTTCTTC
CASSYGGTSDIDEQFF
>TRBJ2-1|TRBV12-3/TRBV12-4|TRBD2|few
TGTGCCAGCAGAAAACTAGCGGGGGGCACCAATGAGCAGTTCTTC
CASRKLAGGTNEQFF
>TRBJ1-6|TRBV12-3/TRBV12-4|TRBD1|many
TGTGCCAGCAGCAACAGGGGGCTCGCAGGGGATTCACCCCTCCACTTT
CASSNRGLAGDSPLHF
>TRBJ2-3|TRBV27|.|.
TGTGCCAGCAGTTCTGAACTAATCGATACGCAGTATTTT
CASSSELIDTQYF
>TRBJ1-2|TRBV4-3|.|few
TGCGCCAGCAGCCAAGATTTAACAAATGGCTACACCTTC
CASSQDLTNGYTF
>TRBJ1-1|TRBV25-1|.|once
TGTGCCAGCAGTGTGCCGGGGGCGAGCGACACTGAAGCTTTCTTT
CASSVPGASDTEAFF
>TRBJ2-7|TRBV10-3|TRBD1|.
TGTGCCATCAGCGGGACAGGTCCATACTACGAGCAGTACTTC
CAISGTGPYYEQYF
>TRBJ1-5|TRBV12-3/TRBV12-4|.|many
TGTGCCAGCAGTTTGGGGGGGCCCCAGCATTTT
CASSLGGPQHF
>TRBJ2-4|TRBV3-1|.|few
TGTGCCAGCAGCCAAGATCTACCTTTGGGGCAATCGTCGGCCAAAAACATTCAGTACTTC
CASSQDLPLGQSSAKNIQYF
>TRBJ2-5|TRBV11-1|TRBD1|few
TGTGCCAGCAGCTTACAGGCCTTCCGGGACAGGGGGCTAGAGACCCAGTACTTC
CASSLQAFRDRGLETQYF
>TRBJ1-1|TRBV3-1|.|.
TGTGCCAGCAGCCCGCGGGGTATGGGGCCTACTGAAGCTTTCTTT
CASSPRGMGPTEAFF
>TRBJ2-7|TRBV7-8|.|few
TGTGCCAGCAGCTTACAGGGGATTTCCTACGAGCAGTACTTC
CASSLQGISYEQYF
>TRBJ2-2|TRBV5-1|TRBD1|.
TGCGCCAGCAGCTTTACGACAGGGGTCACCGGGGAGCTGTTTTTT
CASSFTTGVTGELFF
>TRBJ2-5|TRBV6-2/TRBV6-3|.|few
TGTGCCAGCAGTTACCCAATCCTAGCGCAAGTCTTGGAAGAGACCCAGTACTTC
CASSYPILAQVLEETQYF